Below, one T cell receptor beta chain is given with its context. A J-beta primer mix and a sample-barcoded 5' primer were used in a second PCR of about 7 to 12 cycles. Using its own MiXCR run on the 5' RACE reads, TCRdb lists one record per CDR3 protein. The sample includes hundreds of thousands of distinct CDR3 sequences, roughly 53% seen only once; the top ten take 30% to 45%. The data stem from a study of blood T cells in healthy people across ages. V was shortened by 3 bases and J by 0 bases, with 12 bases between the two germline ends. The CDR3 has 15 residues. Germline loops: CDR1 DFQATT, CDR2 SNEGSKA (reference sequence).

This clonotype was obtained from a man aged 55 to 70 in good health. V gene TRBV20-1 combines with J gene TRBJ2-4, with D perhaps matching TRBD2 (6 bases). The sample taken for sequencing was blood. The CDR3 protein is CSASWIAEAKNIQYF. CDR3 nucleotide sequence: TGCAGTGCTAGCTGGATAGCGGAAGCCAAAAACATTCAGTACTTC.